This T cell receptor (beta chain) came from a study of T cell responses to AZD1222 COVID-19 vaccine. General study results and limits: Targeting of unmutated variant regions was reportedly seen in nearly half of spike-specific TCRs. Repertoire samples came only from after the peak T cell response. Just a handful of AZD1222 recipients were seropositive at baseline.

A word on this clone: Its antigen remains unknown.

The germline V gene encodes CDR1 MNHEY and CDR2 SVGAGI. The germline V and J ends were trimmed by 0 bases and 15 bases, with 12 bases remaining between them. This CDR3 region has 12 residues. The assay was immunoSEQ multiplex PCR, and TCRdb's table has in-frame clones only and misses some. In the table there are some 110,000 clones, roughly nine tenths of which are singletons. The chain links TRBV6-5 to TRBJ1-5, with D maybe TRBD1 (6 bases). The sequence was obtained from an adult in good health. Specimen: peripheral blood, collected on day 0 of AZD1222 vaccination. DNA for the CDR3: TGTGCCAGCAGTTACTCGAGGGACAAGTTGCATTTT. This encodes CASSYSRDKLHF.